These 2 T cell receptor beta chains came from one sample sequenced in a study of T cells in tumors after PD-1 blockade. Libraries were prepared by immunoSEQ multiplex PCR; TCRdb keeps only in-frame clonotypes and omits some of them. The table includes approximately 59,000 clones, around 80% detected once. Specimen: PBMCs, collected before anti-PD-1 treatment. These receptor sequences come from a human donor with basal cell carcinoma.

The V and J genes are TRBV11-3 and TRBJ2-1; 12 positions agree with TRBD2. Germline trimming cut 0 bases from V and 4 bases from J; bases unmatched to any gene: 1. This CDR3 is 16 amino acids long. The germline V gene encodes CDR1 SGHNT and CDR2 YENEEA. CDR3 DNA sequence: TGTGCCAGCAGCTTAGAGACTAGCGGGGGATACAATGAGCAGTTCTTC. It codes for CASSLETSGGYNEQFF.

In the case of this clone: The junction shows a germline mismatch at one end, possibly a read error. The chain carries TRBV9 and TRBJ2-3, with D perhaps being TRBD1 or TRBD2 (6 bases each). Germline CDR1 and CDR2: SGDLS and YYNGEE. The CDR3 spans 14 residues. The CDR3 spells CASSSRGVAGEVDF. CDR3 in DNA: TGTGCCAGCAGCTCTAGGGGGGTAGCAGGAGAGGTGGATTTT.